This record looks at one T cell receptor (beta chain) sequence and its context. The sample belongs to a study of blood T cell repertoires in COVID-19. This CDR3 spans 16 amino acids. Assay used: immunoSEQ multiplex PCR; TCRdb lists only in-frame clones, some missing. The data show a few hundred thousand clones, about nine tenths seen once. Participants classified as exposed had met a COVID-19 case within 2 weeks before study entry. The rearrangement uses TRBV21-1 and TRBJ1-2; TRBD1, the table's D call, was not compared with the DNA. TRBV21-1 is marked as a pseudogene. The receptor comes from a woman aged 50 to 65 who had been exposed to COVID-19. Sample: PBMCs or T cells enriched from blood (not recorded which). In nucleotides, the CDR3 is TGTGCCAGCAGCAAAGTACGGCTCGACAGGGCCTATGGCTACACCTTC. This encodes CASSKVRLDRAYGYTF.